The 6 T cell receptor beta chains given below trace back to one sample, sequenced in a study of esophageal squamous cell carcinoma under preoperative chemotherapy. The time point is: before preoperative PTX-NDP chemotherapy. TCRdb processed the PCR reads anew with MiXCR; each CDR3 protein has one entry. The table lists about 12,000 distinct CDR3 sequences, 45% to 55% of them singletons, with 16% in the top ten. Collection of the sample occurred from a patient given preoperative chemotherapy. Receptor source: a human donor with esophageal squamous cell carcinoma. The donor label of this sample is uncertain.

This clonotype was seen many times. CDR3 bases: TGTGCCAGCCAGTTAGTCGGACAGGCGACCCAGTACTTC. Translated, it gives CASQLVGQATQYF. V usage is TRBV6-5 and J usage is TRBJ2-1; 7 bases map to TRBD1. The better agreement between TRBJ2-5 and the DNA end casts doubt on the J call. The germline V gene has CDR1 MNHEY and CDR2 SVGAGI. The CDR3 is 13 amino acids.

The chain employs TRBV6-5 and TRBJ2-5; D may correspond to TRBD1 or TRBD2 (5 bases each). The V gene lost 2 bases and the J gene lost 11 bases, with 21 bases spanning the gap. CDR3 size: 15 residues. Germline CDR1 and CDR2: MNHEY and SVGAGI. As DNA, the CDR3 is TGTGCCAGCAGTTACGATGGGGGAGCCAACAATGAGCAGTACTTC. The encoded protein is CASSYDGGANNEQYF.

In the case of this clonotype: This may arise from a read error, as a much more abundant clone is one base away. This sequence joins TRBV7-2 and TRBJ2-5; D not certain. The J call may not be correct, given that the DNA end is closer to TRBJ2-1. Germline loops: CDR1 SGHTA, CDR2 FQGNSA. The CDR3 spans 13 residues. The CDR3 DNA is TGTGCCAGCAGCTTAGGGGCGCAAGAGACCCAGTTCTTC. Translation: CASSLGAQETQFF.

The chain employs TRBV6-1 and TRBJ2-3; TRBD2 matches 8 bases. After removal of 5 bases from V and 11 bases from J, the junction contained 9 bases not matched to a gene. Per germline, CDR1 MNHNS and CDR2 SASEGT. The CDR3 is 13 residues long. The CDR3: CASSRQPSGQQYF. For the CDR3, the DNA is TGTGCCAGCAGTCGACAACCTAGCGGGCAGCAGTATTTT.

There are many counts of this clonotype. Just one base apart from a much larger clone, this may be a read error. The genes are TRBV27 and TRBJ2-1; possible D gene TRBD2, 6 bases. Trimming removed 7 bases at V and 10 bases at J, with 14 bases between. Germline V gives CDR1 MNHEY, CDR2 SMNVEV (reference sequence). There are 12 residues in the CDR3. CDR3 nucleotide sequence: TGTGCCAGCATCGGCGGGGAGTACGAGCAGTTCTTC. Its protein product is CASIGGEYEQFF.

The chain has TRBV11-2 and TRBJ2-1, with 9 positions matching TRBD2. There are 16 residues in the CDR3. With 1 base clipped from V and 3 bases from J, the junction kept 4 bases outside the gene matches. Germline V gene sequence: CDR1 SGHAT, CDR2 FQNNGV. This CDR3 reads CASSLGAGGFYNEQFF. Written as DNA, the CDR3 is TGTGCCAGCAGCTTAGGGGCGGGAGGGTTCTACAATGAGCAGTTCTTC. Full variable domain (rest looked up from reference TRBV11-2 and TRBJ2-1): EAGVAQSPRYKIIEKRQSVAFWCNPISGHATLYWYQQILGQGPKLLIQFQNNGVVDDSQLPKDRFSAERLKGVDSTLKIQPAKLEDSAVYLCASSLGAGGFYNEQFFGPGTRLTVL.